The 3 T cell receptor beta chains below all came from one sample that was sequenced in a study of cytomegalovirus exposure and HLA in healthy donors. A multiplex PCR was run with 60 Vbeta primers and 13 Jbeta primers. Profiling relied on immunoSEQ multiplex PCR, and the TCRdb table lists in-frame clones only, not all of them. The data contain about 120,000 clones, about 80% of them singletons. The sequencing sample was made of PBMCs. The receptors were sampled from a man aged 30 to 39 in good health and CMV-seropositive.

The genes are TRBV7-8 and TRBJ1-2; a weak D match, TRBD1 (5 bases). The CDR3 loop spans 15 amino acids. V was pared by 1 base and J by 4 bases, with 13 bases between. In germline, CDR1 is SGHVS, CDR2 FQNEAQ. CDR3 in DNA: TGTGCCAGCAGCTTAGAAGGCTCGGGGGGCTATGGCTACACCTTC. This encodes CASSLEGSGGYGYTF.

This chain links TRBV6-5 with TRBJ1-2; 10 bases fit TRBD1. The junction had 4 bases not matched to a gene; V was cut back by 5 bases and J by 10 bases. Germline V gene sequence: CDR1 MNHEY, CDR2 SVGAGI. This CDR3 is 12 amino acids long. The CDR3 bases are TGTGCCAGCAGTCCAGGGACAGGGGACTACACCTTC. This encodes CASSPGTGDYTF.

V and J are TRBV7-8 and TRBJ1-2; weak D call: TRBD1 (5 bases). V shed 2 bases and J shed 4 bases, with 17 bases lying between them. There are 16 residues in the CDR3. CDR1 SGHVS and CDR2 FQNEAQ come from the germline V gene. As DNA, the CDR3 is TGTGCCAGCAGCTTAATAGGGCAGGGCAACCGCTATGGCTACACCTTC. Residues: CASSLIGQGNRYGYTF.